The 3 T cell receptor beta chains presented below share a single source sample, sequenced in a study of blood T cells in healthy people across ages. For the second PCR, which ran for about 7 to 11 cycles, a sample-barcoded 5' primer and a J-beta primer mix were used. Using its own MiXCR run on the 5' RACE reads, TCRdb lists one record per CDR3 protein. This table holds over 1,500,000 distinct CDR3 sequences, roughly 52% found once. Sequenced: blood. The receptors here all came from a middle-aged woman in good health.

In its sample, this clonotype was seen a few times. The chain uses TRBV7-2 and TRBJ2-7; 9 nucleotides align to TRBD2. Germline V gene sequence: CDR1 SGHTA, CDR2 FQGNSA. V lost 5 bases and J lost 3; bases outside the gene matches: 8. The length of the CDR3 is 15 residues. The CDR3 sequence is CASSPSSGALYEQYF. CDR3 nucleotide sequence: TGTGCCAGCAGCCCCTCTAGCGGGGCCCTCTACGAGCAGTACTTC.

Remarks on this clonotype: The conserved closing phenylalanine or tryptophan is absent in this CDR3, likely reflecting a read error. CDR3 DNA sequence: TGCAGTGCTAAACGAGACAGAGACTATGGCTACACCTTA. Encoded protein: CSAKRDRDYGYTL. The rearrangement uses TRBV20-1 and TRBJ1-2, with a weak D call TRBD1 (5 bases). V gave up 4 bases and J gave up 3 bases, with 12 bases separating them. Germline V gene lookup returns CDR1 DFQATT and CDR2 SNEGSKA (reference sequence). This CDR3 spans 13 amino acids.

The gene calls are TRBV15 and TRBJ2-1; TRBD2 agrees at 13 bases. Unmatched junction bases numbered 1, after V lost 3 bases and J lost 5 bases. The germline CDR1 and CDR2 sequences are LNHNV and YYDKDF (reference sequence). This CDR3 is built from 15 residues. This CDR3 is CATSRGLAGNNEQFF. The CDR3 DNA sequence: TGTGCCACCAGCAGGGGACTAGCGGGGAACAATGAGCAGTTCTTC.